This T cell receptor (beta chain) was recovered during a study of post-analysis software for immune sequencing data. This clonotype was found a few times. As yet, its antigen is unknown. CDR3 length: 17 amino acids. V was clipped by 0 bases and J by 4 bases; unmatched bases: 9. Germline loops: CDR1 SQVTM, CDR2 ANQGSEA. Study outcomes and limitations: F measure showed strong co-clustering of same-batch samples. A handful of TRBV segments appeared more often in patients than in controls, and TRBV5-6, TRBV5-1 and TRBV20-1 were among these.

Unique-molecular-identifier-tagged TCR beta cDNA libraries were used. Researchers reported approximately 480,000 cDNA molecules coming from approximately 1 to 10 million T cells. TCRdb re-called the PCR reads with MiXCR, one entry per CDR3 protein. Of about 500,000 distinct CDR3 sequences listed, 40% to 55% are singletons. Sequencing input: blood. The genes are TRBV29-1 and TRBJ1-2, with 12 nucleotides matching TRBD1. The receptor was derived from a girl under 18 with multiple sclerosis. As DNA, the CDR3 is TGCAGCGTTGAAGAGCTGGCGGGGACAGGGGGCTTCTATGGCTACACCTTC. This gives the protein CSVEELAGTGGFYGYTF. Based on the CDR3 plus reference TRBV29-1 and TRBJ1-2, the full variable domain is SAVISQKPSRDICQRGTSLTIQCQVDSQVTMMFWYRQQPGQSLTLIATANQGSEATYESGFVIDKFPISRPNLTFSTLTVSNMSPEDSSIYLCSVEELAGTGGFYGYTFGSGTRLTVV.